Sequencing of this TCR beta chain was carried out in a study of cytomegalovirus exposure and HLA in healthy donors. Study findings and constraints: Most sequenced TCRs were rare (though some public TCRs occurred in many donors). First-cohort TCR clusters tended to co-occur in the roughly 130 validation repertoires, a later analysis found.

Method: immunoSEQ multiplex PCR; TCRdb's copy keeps in-frame clones and lacks some. Counted here are some 79,000 clones, approximately 94% occurring once; the ten biggest clones make up 3% to 3.5%. In regard to this clone: What it binds is not known.

Germline assignment: CDR1 LNHNV and CDR2 YYDKDF (reference sequence). The CDR3 is made up of 15 amino acids. V lost 7 bases, J lost 10 bases, and 11 bases stayed unmatched. This chain connects TRBV15 to TRBJ2-1, with 12 bases identical to TRBD1. This TCR was sampled from a woman aged 18-30 years in good health and CMV-seropositive. The sequenced material came from PBMCs. The CDR3 reads CATNRVGQGAGEQFF. Written as DNA, the CDR3 is TGTGCCACCAATCGGGTGGGACAGGGGGCTGGAGAGCAGTTCTTC.